The T cell receptor (beta chain) described here comes from a study of blood T cell repertoires in COVID-19. Across the whole study: COVID-19 samples from acute and convalescent phases originated in the United States, Italy and Spain. T cells, B-cell-depleted T cells, or PBMCs supplied cDNA or gDNA.

Per the germline V gene, CDR1 is KGHSH and CDR2 is LQKENI. V lost 2 bases to trimming and J lost 3 bases, with 8 bases between them. The CDR3 runs 13 residues. Under the authors' procedure: Nucleated cell counts were estimated from reference gene primer amplification. TCRdb's copy holds only in-frame clones and misses some; the assay was immunoSEQ multiplex PCR. That table is the source of V, J and clone size, and D and trimming were worked out from the DNA. Found here are around 190,000 clones, 65% to 90% of them singletons; the top ten hold over 10%. The clonotype comes from a human donor in a cohort sampled during active COVID-19. The chain joins TRBV18 to TRBJ2-7; D call uncertain. The sample comprised peripheral blood. The CDR3 sequence: CASSPRRSYEQYF. The DNA for the CDR3 is TGTGCCAGCTCACCAAGACGGAGCTACGAGCAGTACTTC.